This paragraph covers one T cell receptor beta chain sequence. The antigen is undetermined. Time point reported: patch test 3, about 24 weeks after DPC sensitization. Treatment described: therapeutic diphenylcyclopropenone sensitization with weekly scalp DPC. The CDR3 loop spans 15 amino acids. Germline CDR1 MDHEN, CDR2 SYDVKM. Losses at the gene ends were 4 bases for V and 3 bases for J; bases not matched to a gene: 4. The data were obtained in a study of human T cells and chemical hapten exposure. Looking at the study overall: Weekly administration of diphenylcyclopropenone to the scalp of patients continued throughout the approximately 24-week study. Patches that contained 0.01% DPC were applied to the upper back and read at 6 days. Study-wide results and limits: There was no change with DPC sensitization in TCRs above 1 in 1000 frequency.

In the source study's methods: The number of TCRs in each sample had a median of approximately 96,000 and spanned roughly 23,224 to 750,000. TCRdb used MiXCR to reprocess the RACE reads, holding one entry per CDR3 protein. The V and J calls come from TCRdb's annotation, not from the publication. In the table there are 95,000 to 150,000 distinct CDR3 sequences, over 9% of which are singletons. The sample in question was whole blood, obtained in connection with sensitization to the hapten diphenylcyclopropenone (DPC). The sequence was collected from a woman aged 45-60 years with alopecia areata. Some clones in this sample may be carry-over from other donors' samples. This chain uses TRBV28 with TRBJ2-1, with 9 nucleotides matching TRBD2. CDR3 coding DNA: TGTGCCAGCAGTTCCAGACTAGCGGTCTACAATGAGCAGTTCTTC. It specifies CASSSRLAVYNEQFF.